These 8 T cell receptor beta chains came from one sample sequenced in a study of tumor-infiltrating lymphocytes in primary liver carcinoma. Taking about 20-31 mg of unsorted bulk tissue, the authors co-extracted RNA and DNA. TCR beta cDNA was made from approximately 500 ng total RNA with a constant-region primer. It was through three nested multiplex PCR rounds of slightly modified ARM-PCR that TCR beta libraries arose. The opening two PCR rounds, approximately 10 cycles each, paired TRBV1-TRBV30 forward primers with a C-beta reverse primer. TCRdb used MiXCR to reprocess the multiplex PCR reads, holding one entry per CDR3 protein. The repertoire consists of tens of thousands of distinct CDR3 sequences, with about three quarters occurring once and the leading ten covering roughly two fifths. The sequenced material came from liver tumor tissue from sampling region 4. Noted subset: tumor region T4, right-lateral pole. The receptors were sampled from a middle-aged man with primary liver carcinoma and hepatitis B virus infection.

The V call is TRBV12-3 or TRBV12-4, the J call TRBJ1-5; D not certain. CDR3 length: 14 residues. The V gene lost 7 bases and the J gene lost 4 bases, with 14 bases spanning the gap. This chain's CDR3 is CASNRFGGNQPQHF. The CDR3 region has the DNA TGTGCCAGCAACCGGTTTGGAGGAAATCAGCCCCAGCATTTT.

To note about this clonotype: This is likely a read error, given that the CDR3 carries no conserved phenylalanine or tryptophan at its end. The chain recombines TRBV10-3 with TRBJ1-5, with D perhaps TRBD1 (6 bases). Trimming took off 1 base at V and 5 bases at J, with 9 bases between the two ends. Germline V gene data show CDR1 as ENHRY and CDR2 as SYGVKD. The CDR3 is 14 residues long. This chain's CDR3 is CAISECEGDQPQHY. CDR3 coding DNA: TGTGCCATCAGTGAGTGTGAGGGGGATCAGCCCCAGCATTAT.

Comment on this clonotype: No conserved phenylalanine or tryptophan is present at the end of the CDR3, so a read error is the likely explanation. The chain combines TRBV12-3 or TRBV12-4 with TRBJ2-2; D is possibly TRBD2 (6 bases). This CDR3 comprises 14 residues. CDR3 sequence (DNA): TGTGCCAGCAAAATTACGGGAGTAACCGTGGAGCTGTTTTAT. This gives the protein CASKITGVTVELFY.

A remark on this clonotype: A junction boundary mismatches the germline segment, possibly from a read error. The chain uses TRBV5-1 and TRBJ2-6, with 8 bases lining up with TRBD1. This CDR3 comprises 17 residues. CDR1 and CDR2 (germline): SGHRS, YFSETQ. This CDR3 is CASSLVGQGGGANILTF. The CDR3 DNA reads TGCGCCAGTAGCTTGGTCGGACAGGGAGGTGGTGCCAACATCCTGACTTTC.

Regarding this clonotype: A much larger clonotype is one base distant, so this may be a read error. This is likely a read error, given that the CDR3 carries no conserved phenylalanine or tryptophan at its end. The chain is built from TRBV11-2 and TRBJ2-1; 8 positions agree with TRBD2. With V trimmed by 1 base and J by 5 bases, 4 bases remained unmatched. Germline V gene data show CDR1 as SGHAT and CDR2 as FQNNGV. There are 15 residues in the CDR3. The DNA for the CDR3 is TGTGCCAGCAGCTTAGGAGCGGGAGTTCACAATGAGCAGTTCCTC. Translation: CASSLGAGVHNEQFL.

The chain uses TRBV19 and TRBJ1-1; the D is unclear. The V end lost 3 bases, the J end lost 11 bases, and 13 bases lay between the germline ends. Germline-derived CDR1 and CDR2 are LNHDA and SQIVND (reference sequence). This CDR3 contains 12 residues. The CDR3 bases are TGTGCCAGTAGTATCAGACATAGCCGGGCTTTCTTT. It encodes CASSIRHSRAFF.

Concerning this clonotype itself: The junction departs from germline at one end; a sequencing error may be responsible. V gene TRBV10-1 combines with J gene TRBJ2-5; D not resolved. In germline, CDR1 is WNHNN, CDR2 SYGVQD (reference sequence). This CDR3 is built from 13 residues. CDR3 in amino acids: CASSDNSKETRYF. CDR3 DNA sequence: TGCGCCAGTAGTGATAACAGTAAAGAGACCCGGTACTTC.

As for this clonotype: With a much larger clone just one base away, this may be a read error. The chain joins TRBV29-1 to TRBJ2-1; tentative D call: TRBD2 (5 bases). The CDR3 has 13 amino acids. Looked up from germline, CDR1 is SQVTM and CDR2 is ANQGSEA. V lost 4 bases and J 9 bases, leaving 16 bases between the germline ends. The CDR3 bases are TGCAGCGTTGTCCGGGCCCAGAGCGGTGAGCAGTTCTTC. Encoded protein: CSVVRAQSGEQFF.